The clone carrying this T cell receptor (beta chain) turned up a few times. Antigen specificity is unknown. The germline gene is not matched at one end of the junction; a read error may be the cause. Each sample yielded at least 6 million isolated PBMCs. The CDR3 covers 19 residues. Looked up from germline, CDR1 is MGHRA and CDR2 is YSYEKL. The data belong to a study of blood T cells in healthy people across ages. Study-wide points: When one million T cells were used, diversity estimates were thought to be underestimates. Age showed a roughly linear inverse relationship with TCR beta diversity per million T cells.

The second PCR ran about 6 to 12 cycles with a sample-barcoded 5' primer and J-beta primers. Tagging of each cDNA molecule was performed by a template-switch adaptor with 12 random nucleotides. TCRdb re-derived calls from the 5' RACE reads in MiXCR, one entry per CDR3 protein. This sample carries approximately 290,000 distinct CDR3 sequences, around 29% of them seen once, and the ten largest clones take 25% to 30%. This sequence originates from a woman aged 65 to 85 in good health. Sequencing was done on a sample of blood. This chain uses TRBV4-1 with TRBJ2-7; 8 bases align to TRBD2. The CDR3 DNA reads TGCGCCGGCAGCCACGGGGCAGGACCACTAGCGGAACGTGCCTACGAGCAGTACTTC. As protein: CAGSHGAGPLAERAYEQYF.